Below, one T cell receptor (beta chain) is given with its context. The antigen remains undetermined. These data belong to a study of blood T cells in healthy people across ages. Overall study context: Template switching caught about one barcoded beta molecule for each two T cells.

Regarding the study as a whole: Not knowing donor CMV status may have confounded expanded clonotype changes. Relative to aged donors, long-lived donors carried more naive CD4+ cells and displayed higher diversity.

With a J-beta primer mix and a sample-barcoded 5' primer, a second PCR ran 7 to 11 cycles. One entry per CDR3 protein, called by TCRdb with MiXCR from the 5' RACE reads. The data hold 1.5 million to 2 million distinct CDR3 sequences, with 28% observed a single time. CDR3 size: 17 residues. The germline gives CDR1 MGHRA, CDR2 YSYEKL. V gave up 4 bases and J gave up 0 bases; unmatched junction bases: 5. J is TRBJ2-1 and V is TRBV4-1, with 11 bases that match TRBD2. The sequence was obtained from a woman aged 25 to 39 in good health. The sample consisted of blood. The CDR3 DNA reads TGCGCCAGCAGCCTTAGCGGGGGGGCTAGCTCCTACAATGAGCAGTTCTTC. This gives the protein CASSLSGGASSYNEQFF.